This TCR beta chain is drawn from a study of T cells expressing NK-cell markers. TCRdb reanalyzed the 5' RACE reads and collapses them to one entry per CDR3 protein, without DNA. The table for this sample gives 550,000 to 600,000 distinct CDR3 sequences. The germline CDR1 and CDR2 sequences are SNHLY and FYNNEI. The CDR3 is 11 amino acids. This chain uses TRBV2 with TRBJ2-2. Source material: blood T cells: a sorted CD56 or NKG2C T cell subset, CD4+ or CD8+ T cells, or bulk PBMC T cells (not recorded which). This clonotype was sampled from a man aged 18 to 30 in good health. The CDR3 loop reads CAGRLDGELFF.